This T cell receptor (beta chain) stems from a study of beta chain features in type 1 diabetes. Every bit of the isolated RNA underwent reverse transcription, so sequencing read expressed TCRB transcripts. Clones were sequenced by immunoSEQ multiplex PCR, and TCRdb holds only the in-frame ones, with some missing. Of a few hundred thousand clones in the sample, about 14% were seen once. A single heparinised blood sample, averaging around 110 mL, was obtained per donor. Germline CDR1 reads SGHDN; CDR2 reads FVKESK. The CDR3 length is 17 residues. The ends were cut back, 0 bases at V and 0 bases at J, with 12 bases in the middle.

V usage is TRBV14 and J usage is TRBJ2-1; no firm D call. This clonotype originated in a man aged 30-40 years in good health. The sample comprised naive CD4+ T cells from blood. The CDR3 bases are TGTGCCAGCAGCCAAGATCACGGCGAGAGCTCCTACAATGAGCAGTTCTTC. This translates into CASSQDHGESSYNEQFF. The full variable domain, in which reference TRBV14 and TRBJ2-1 provide the parts outside the CDR3, is EAGVTQFPSHSVIEKGQTVTLRCDPISGHDNLYWYRRVMGKEIKFLLHFVKESKQDESGMPNNRFLAERTGGTYSTLKVQPAELEDSGVYFCASSQDHGESSYNEQFFGPGTRLTVL.